These 5 T cell receptor beta chains were all obtained from the same sample, sequenced in a study of blood T cells in healthy people across ages. The use of a sample-barcoded 5' primer and a J-beta primer mix characterized a second PCR of about 6 to 11 cycles. Each CDR3 protein gets one entry after TCRdb re-called the 5' RACE reads with MiXCR. The table has some 640,000 distinct CDR3 sequences, about half seen once; the top ten hold about 32%. Sequencing input: blood. The receptors stem from a woman aged 55-70 years in good health.

V usage is TRBV27 and J usage is TRBJ1-4; D not certain. Germline V CDR1 and CDR2: MNHEY, SMNVEV (reference sequence). CDR3 length: 17 residues. V dropped 3 bases and J dropped 0 bases, with 14 bases sitting between them. The CDR3 reads CASSFSGMYATNEKLFF. CDR3 DNA sequence: TGTGCCAGCAGTTTTTCGGGGATGTATGCAACTAATGAAAAACTGTTTTTT. The full variable domain, in which reference TRBV27 and TRBJ1-4 provide the parts outside the CDR3, is EAQVTQNPRYLITVTGKKLTVTCSQNMNHEYMSWYRQDPGLGLRQIYYSMNVEVTDKGDVPEGYKVSRKEKRNFPLILESPSPNQTSLYFCASSFSGMYATNEKLFFGSGTQLSVL.

This chain uses TRBV25-1 with TRBJ1-1; D might be TRBD1 (5 bases). CDR3 length: 14 residues. CDR1 and CDR2 (germline): MGHDK, SYGVNS. The ends were cut back, 3 bases at V and 3 bases at J, with 11 bases in the middle. CDR3 region: CASSDSDRDTEAFF. Here the CDR3 DNA reads TGTGCCAGCAGTGACTCCGACAGAGACACTGAAGCTTTCTTT. Full variable domain (missing parts from reference TRBV25-1 and TRBJ1-1): EADIYQTPRYLVIGTGKKITLECSQTMGHDKMYWYQQDPGMELHLIHYSYGVNSTEKGDLSSESTVSRIRTEHFPLTLESARPSHTSQYLCASSDSDRDTEAFFGQGTRLTVV.

This clonotype was picked up a small number of times. This chain connects TRBV7-2 to TRBJ2-7; D is uncertain. The CDR3 has 16 residues. Trimming cost V 1 base and J 0 bases, with 13 bases left between them. Germline loops: CDR1 SGHTA, CDR2 FQGNSA. CDR3 coding DNA: TGTGCCAGCAGCTTAGGTCTCGGTATTAGCTCCTACGAGCAGTACTTC. It yields the protein CASSLGLGISSYEQYF.

The chain combines TRBV29-1 with TRBJ1-1; D gene unclear. The CDR3 runs to 14 residues. Trimming removed 7 bases from V and 4 bases from J, with 19 bases in between. Germline V gene data show CDR1 as SQVTM and CDR2 as ANQGSEA. The CDR3 bases are TGCAGCGCCCCCCCCGAAGGGCGTGGCACTGAAGCTTTCTTT. It encodes CSAPPEGRGTEAFF.

V and J are TRBV7-2 and TRBJ2-1; D is unresolved. This CDR3 is 13 amino acids long. Trimming took off 2 bases at V and 8 bases at J, with 10 bases between the two ends. From germline, CDR1 is SGHTA and CDR2 FQGNSA. The CDR3 DNA is TGTGCCAGCAGCTTATCCCCCGTCGATGAGCAGTTCTTC. Its protein is CASSLSPVDEQFF.